These 27 T cell receptor beta chains originate from one sample sequenced in a study of blood T cell repertoires in COVID-19. Assay: immunoSEQ multiplex PCR; the TCRdb copy retains only in-frame clones and omits some. This repertoire shows about 200,000 clones, around 88% found once; its top ten account for 1.4% to 1.5%. Sequenced sample: peripheral blood. These receptors came from a young man with active or convalescent COVID-19.

This chain links TRBV5-5 with TRBJ2-7, with D possibly matching TRBD1 (5 bases). In germline, CDR1 is SGHKS, CDR2 YYEKEE (reference sequence). Trimming stripped 5 bases from V and 0 bases from J, with 18 bases between. CDR3 size: 16 residues. The CDR3: CASSFKTTVSSYEQYF. CDR3 in DNA: TGTGCCAGCAGTTTCAAAACGACAGTAAGCTCCTACGAGCAGTACTTC.

The V call is TRBV19, the J call TRBJ2-1; 10 nucleotides line up with TRBD2. CDR1 is LNHDA and CDR2 is SQIVND in the germline V gene (reference sequence). CDR3 length: 16 amino acids. Trimming cost V 6 bases and J 3 bases; bases outside gene matches: 8. CDR3 amino acids: CASRRSGRAVYNEQFF. For the CDR3, the DNA is TGTGCCAGTAGACGAAGCGGGAGGGCGGTCTACAATGAGCAGTTCTTC. Full variable domain (remainder filled in from reference TRBV19 and TRBJ2-1): DGGITQSPKYLFRKEGQNVTLSCEQNLNHDAMYWYRQDPGQGLRLIYYSQIVNDFQKGDIAEGYSVSREKKESFPLTVTSAQKNPTAFYLCASRRSGRAVYNEQFFGPGTRLTVL.

V gene TRBV6-5 combines with J gene TRBJ2-7; D is perhaps TRBD1 (5 bases). The germline V and J ends were trimmed by 7 bases and 3 bases, with 10 bases remaining between them. Germline V gives CDR1 MNHEY, CDR2 SVGAGI. The CDR3 extends over 12 amino acids. In DNA, the CDR3 is TGTGCCAGCAAGGGGAATAACTACGAGCAGTACTTC. This sequence encodes CASKGNNYEQYF.

The V gene is TRBV7-9, the J gene TRBJ1-2, with a tentative D call TRBD1 (5 bases). Germline CDR1 reads SEHNR; CDR2 reads FQNEAQ (reference sequence). Trimming stripped 1 base from V and 2 bases from J, with 5 bases between. The CDR3 is 13 amino acids. CDR3 loop: CASSLEGNYGYTF. The CDR3 DNA sequence: TGTGCCAGCAGCTTAGAGGGGAACTATGGCTACACCTTC.

The CDR3 DNA reads TGTGCCAGCAGTGCCTGGACTAGCGGGAGTATCGCAGATACGCAGTATTTT. This codes for CASSAWTSGSIADTQYF. The chain joins TRBV6-1 to TRBJ2-3; 13 nucleotides match TRBD2. Per the germline V gene, CDR1 is MNHNS and CDR2 is SASEGT. V dropped 4 bases and J dropped 4; count of bases not matched to a gene: 8. This CDR3 is built from 17 residues.

In its sample, this clone was seen a few times. The V gene is TRBV18, the J gene TRBJ1-1; TRBD1 might be the D (6 bases). V lost 4 bases and J lost 5, with 17 bases in between. This CDR3 is 15 amino acids long. CDR1 and CDR2 from the germline V gene are KGHSH and LQKENI. Here the CDR3 DNA reads TGTGCCAGCTCACTTGCCCGGGGAGGGGGAACTGAAGCTTTCTTT. Translation gives CASSLARGGGTEAFF.

The V and J genes are TRBV30 and TRBJ2-5, with D possibly TRBD1 on 6 matching bases. Trimming left V 6 bases short and J 4 bases short, with 15 bases between. The CDR3 is 13 amino acids. Per germline, CDR1 GTSNPN and CDR2 SVGIG (reference sequence). In nucleotides, the CDR3 is TGTGCCTGCCCAACCGGGACACGAGAGACCCAGTACTTC. Translated, it gives CACPTGTRETQYF.

The chain employs TRBV5-1 and TRBJ2-1; 8 positions agree with TRBD2. Germline V lookup: CDR1 SGHRS, CDR2 YFSETQ. The V segment lost 0 bases and the J segment 10 bases; nucleotides outside the gene matches: 3. This CDR3 is built from 13 residues. CDR3 coding DNA: TGCGCCAGCAGCTTGGGACCTAGCGGGGAGCAGTTCTTC. It yields the protein CASSLGPSGEQFF. Variable domain in full (rest from reference TRBV5-1 and TRBJ2-1): KAGVTQTPRYLIKTRGQQVTLSCSPISGHRSVSWYQQTPGQGLQFLFEYFSETQRNKGNFPGRFSGRQFSNSRSEMNVSTLELGDSALYLCASSLGPSGEQFFGPGTRLTVL.

This clone is a singleton in its sample. The chain combines TRBV5-1 with TRBJ1-4; D gene ambiguous. This CDR3 has 14 amino acids. Germline CDR1 and CDR2: SGHRS and YFSETQ. The V end lost 4 bases, the J end lost 3 bases, and 10 bases lay between the germline ends. The CDR3 coding sequence is TGCGCCAGCAGCCCCCGGGTTGCTAATGAAAAACTGTTTTTT. Translation gives CASSPRVANEKLFF.

The gene calls are TRBV4-3 and TRBJ1-2, with TRBD1 matching over 9 bases. The germline CDR1 and CDR2 sequences are LGHNA and YSLEER. V trimming: 1 base; J trimming: 4 bases; junction bases outside the gene matches: 4. The CDR3 has 15 amino acids. The CDR3 DNA sequence: TGCGCCAGCAGCCAAGGGACAGGGGTAGTCTATGGCTACACCTTC. Its protein product is CASSQGTGVVYGYTF.

This clone appeared a few times. V usage is TRBV6-5 and J usage is TRBJ2-7; 7 bases line up with TRBD1. V lost 7 bases to trimming and J lost 2 bases; unmatched junction nucleotides: 5. Looked up from germline, CDR1 is MNHEY and CDR2 is SVGAGI. The CDR3 consists of 13 residues. The CDR3 nucleotides read TGTGCCAGCACCGGGACAGTAACCTACGAGCAGTACTTC. This sequence encodes CASTGTVTYEQYF.

V usage is TRBV30 and J usage is TRBJ1-2, with TRBD1 matching 7 bases. Germline V gives CDR1 GTSNPN, CDR2 SVGIG (reference sequence). The junction had 11 bases not matched to a gene; V was cut back by 5 bases and J by 2 bases. The CDR3 consists of 15 residues. The CDR3 loop is CAWEGKTGKNYGYTF. In DNA, the CDR3 is TGTGCCTGGGAAGGGAAGACAGGGAAGAACTATGGCTACACCTTC.

The V and J genes are TRBV3-1 (or the pseudogene TRBV3-2) and TRBJ2-7; 14 bases are a match to TRBD2. There are 16 residues in the CDR3. The V segment lost 3 bases and the J segment 6 bases; nucleotides outside the gene matches: 7. The germline gives CDR1 LGHDT, CDR2 YNNKEL (reference sequence). In DNA form, the CDR3 reads TGTGCCAGCAGCCACGGGACTAGCGGGAGACTTGGCGAGCAGTACTTC. This gives the protein CASSHGTSGRLGEQYF.

The genes are TRBV18 and TRBJ1-3; the match to TRBD1 covers 7 bases. After removal of 8 bases from V and 2 bases from J, the junction contained 6 bases not matched to a gene. Germline CDR1 KGHSH, CDR2 LQKENI. The CDR3 totals 14 residues. The CDR3 protein is CASRQTGAGNTIYF. The CDR3 DNA follows: TGTGCCAGCCGTCAAACAGGGGCTGGAAACACCATATATTTT.

This chain uses TRBV6-5 with TRBJ2-2, with TRBD1 matching over 7 bases. Germline lookup yields CDR1 MNHEY and CDR2 SVGAGI. This CDR3 is built from 15 residues. The trim removed 2 bases at V and 1 base at J, leaving 1 base unmatched. CDR3 sequence (DNA): TGTGCCAGCAGTTACGGGACAGAGAACACCGGGGAGCTGTTTTTT. This encodes CASSYGTENTGELFF.

V gene TRBV6-1 combines with J gene TRBJ2-7; D uncertain. Trimming removed 1 base at V and 3 bases at J, with 10 bases between. Germline V CDR1 and CDR2: MNHNS, SASEGT. The CDR3 sequence is 14 residues long. This CDR3 reads CASSEVNRVYEQYF. Written as DNA, the CDR3 is TGTGCCAGCAGTGAAGTGAACAGAGTCTACGAGCAGTACTTC.

On this clone: This sample also contains other DNA sequences that code for the same CDR3. This chain links TRBV7-2 with TRBJ1-2; TRBD1 agrees at 7 bases. V dropped 5 bases and J dropped 2; count of bases not matched to a gene: 2. The CDR3 consists of 13 residues. From germline, CDR1 is SGHTA and CDR2 FQGNSA. CDR3 amino acids: CASSPDRNYGYTF. In DNA, the CDR3 is TGTGCCAGCAGCCCGGACAGGAACTATGGCTACACCTTC.

The chain joins TRBV6-5 to TRBJ2-7; TRBD2 is a possible D gene (5 bases). The germline V gene has CDR1 MNHEY and CDR2 SVGAGI. The CDR3 spans 15 residues. Trimming left V 2 bases short and J 6 bases short, with 17 bases between. Written as DNA, the CDR3 is TGTGCCAGCAGTTACCTCCCCCGGGAAGGCGGCGAGCAGTACTTC. Translating gives CASSYLPREGGEQYF.

V gene TRBV5-1 combines with J gene TRBJ2-7; 8 positions match TRBD1. Germline V gene lookup returns CDR1 SGHRS and CDR2 YFSETQ. V lost 5 bases and J lost 0; bases outside the gene matches: 4. The CDR3 runs to 14 residues. CDR3 residues: CASRQGDPSYEQYF. The CDR3 bases are TGCGCCAGCAGACAGGGGGACCCCTCCTACGAGCAGTACTTC.

This clone has more than one count but fewer than ten. The chain carries TRBV18 and TRBJ1-5; no clear D. Trimming pared 6 bases from V and 0 bases from J, leaving 9 bases between. Germline V gene lookup returns CDR1 KGHSH and CDR2 LQKENI. The CDR3 is made up of 14 amino acids. The CDR3: CASSEDYSNQPQHF. The CDR3 DNA follows: TGTGCCAGCTCCGAGGATTATAGCAATCAGCCCCAGCATTTT.

The chain couples TRBV6-2 or TRBV6-3 to TRBJ2-7; 11 nucleotides match TRBD2. This CDR3 is 14 amino acids long. Germline V CDR1 and CDR2: MNHEY, SVGEGT. V lost 5 bases and J lost 6; bases outside the gene matches: 6. CDR3 coding DNA: TGTGCCAGCAGTAAGACTAGCGGGGCTGGCGAGCAGTACTTC. Protein: CASSKTSGAGEQYF.

The gene calls are TRBV5-1 and TRBJ1-4, with D perhaps matching TRBD1 (5 bases). Trimming removed 1 base at V and 2 bases at J, with 9 bases between. The CDR3 length is 15 residues. CDR1 and CDR2 (germline): SGHRS, YFSETQ. The CDR3 spells CASSLSGNTNEKLFF. DNA of the CDR3: TGCGCCAGCAGCTTGTCAGGGAACACTAATGAAAAACTGTTTTTT. The full variable domain, in which reference TRBV5-1 and TRBJ1-4 provide the parts outside the CDR3, is KAGVTQTPRYLIKTRGQQVTLSCSPISGHRSVSWYQQTPGQGLQFLFEYFSETQRNKGNFPGRFSGRQFSNSRSEMNVSTLELGDSALYLCASSLSGNTNEKLFFGSGTQLSVL.

The CDR3 nucleotides read TGTGCCAGCAGTTTCCTTCCAGGGGAGAGCTCCTATAATTCACCCCTCCACTTT. Translating gives CASSFLPGESSYNSPLHF. The chain carries TRBV28 and TRBJ1-6; perhaps TRBD1 as D (6 bases). CDR3 length: 18 amino acids. Germline CDR1 reads MDHEN; CDR2 reads SYDVKM. V lost 3 bases, J lost 0 bases, and 15 bases lay in between.

The chain links TRBV5-5 to TRBJ2-5, with D possibly being TRBD1 (5 bases). The germline CDR1 and CDR2 sequences are SGHKS and YYEKEE (reference sequence). The CDR3 runs 15 residues. The V end lost 1 base, the J end lost 2 bases, and 12 bases lay between the germline ends. CDR3 sequence (DNA): TGTGCCAGCAGCTTGCAACAGGCGCTACAAGAGACCCAGTACTTC. This sequence encodes CASSLQQALQETQYF.

J is TRBJ2-7 and V is TRBV5-1, with 12 bases matching TRBD2. Trimming cost V 4 bases and J 1 base; bases outside gene matches: 18. CDR3 length: 20 residues. Germline V CDR1 and CDR2: SGHRS, YFSETQ. In nucleotides, the CDR3 is TGCGCCAGCAGCCCGGGGGCTAGCGGGAGGGCCTATGGAGCATCCTACGAGCAGTACTTC. Protein: CASSPGASGRAYGASYEQYF.

This rearrangement joins TRBV5-1 to TRBJ1-4; D not resolved. This CDR3 is built from 15 residues. CDR1 SGHRS and CDR2 YFSETQ come from the germline V gene. V was shortened by 5 bases and J by 7 bases, with 18 bases between the two germline ends. The CDR3 bases are TGCGCCAGCAGGACCAACGCAGGAAGCGGTGAAAAACTGTTTTTT. Amino acid sequence: CASRTNAGSGEKLFF.

This clone appeared a few times. The chain couples TRBV2 to TRBJ2-5; D is ambiguous. The V gene lost 8 bases and the J gene lost 2 bases, with 9 bases spanning the gap. The CDR3 consists of 12 residues. CDR1 is SNHLY and CDR2 is FYNNEI in the germline V gene. This CDR3 reads CASCQEQETQYF. The CDR3 DNA reads TGTGCCAGCTGTCAGGAACAAGAGACCCAGTACTTC.